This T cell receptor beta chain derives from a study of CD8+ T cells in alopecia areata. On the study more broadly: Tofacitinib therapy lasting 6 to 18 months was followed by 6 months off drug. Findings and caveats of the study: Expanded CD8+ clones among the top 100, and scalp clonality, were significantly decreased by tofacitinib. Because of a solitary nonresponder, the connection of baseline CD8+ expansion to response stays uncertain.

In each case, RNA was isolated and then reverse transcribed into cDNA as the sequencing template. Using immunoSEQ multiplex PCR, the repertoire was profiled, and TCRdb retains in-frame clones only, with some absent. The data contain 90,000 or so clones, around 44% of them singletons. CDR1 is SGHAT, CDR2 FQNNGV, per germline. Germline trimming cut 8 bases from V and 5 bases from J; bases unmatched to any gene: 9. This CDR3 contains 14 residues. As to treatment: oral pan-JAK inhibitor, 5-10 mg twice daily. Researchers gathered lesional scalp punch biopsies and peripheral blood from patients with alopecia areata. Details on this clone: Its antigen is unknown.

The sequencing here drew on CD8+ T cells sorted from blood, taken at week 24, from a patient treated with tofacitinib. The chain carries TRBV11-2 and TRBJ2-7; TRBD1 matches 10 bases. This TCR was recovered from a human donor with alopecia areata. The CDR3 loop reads CASGDRGSTDEQYF. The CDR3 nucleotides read TGTGCCAGCGGGGACAGGGGTTCGACCGACGAGCAGTACTTC.